These 10 T cell receptor beta chains came from one sample sequenced in a study of blood T cell repertoires in COVID-19. Assay: immunoSEQ multiplex PCR; the TCRdb copy retains only in-frame clones and omits some. The table shows a few hundred thousand clones, with around nine tenths occurring only once. The sample taken for sequencing was PBMCs or T cells enriched from blood (not recorded which). Receptors were obtained from a woman aged 25 to 45 who had been exposed to COVID-19.

The chain recombines TRBV19 with TRBJ2-7, with 7 bases lining up with TRBD1. This CDR3 spans 14 amino acids. V was clipped by 3 bases and J by 2 bases; unmatched bases: 4. Germline assignment: CDR1 LNHDA and CDR2 SQIVND (reference sequence). Here the CDR3 DNA reads TGTGCCAGTAGTATTACAGGGGCCCCCTACGAGCAGTACTTC. Protein: CASSITGAPYEQYF.

The chain has TRBV11-2 and TRBJ2-3; TRBD1 might be the D (6 bases). The germline CDR1 and CDR2 sequences are SGHAT and FQNNGV. The CDR3 covers 17 residues. V lost 3 bases, J lost 7 bases, and 23 bases lay in between. The DNA for the CDR3 is TGTGCCAGCAGCTTGAGGCCGGGACACGGAACGACGAATACGCAGTATTTT. Translation: CASSLRPGHGTTNTQYF.

The J gene is TRBJ1-2, the V gene TRBV11-3, with TRBD1 matching over 7 bases. Germline V gives CDR1 SGHNT, CDR2 YENEEA. After removal of 4 bases from V and 5 bases from J, the junction contained 10 bases not matched to a gene. The CDR3 consists of 15 residues. The CDR3 protein is CASSSPSRQGYGYTF. In nucleotides, the CDR3 is TGTGCCAGCAGCTCTCCTTCGAGACAGGGTTATGGCTACACCTTC. The complete variable domain, with remaining parts taken from reference TRBV11-3 and TRBJ1-2, reads EAGVVQSPRYKIIEKKQPVAFWCNPISGHNTLYWYLQNLGQGPELLIRYENEEAVDDSQLPKDRFSAERLKGVDSTLKIQPAELGDSAVYLCASSSPSRQGYGYTFGSGTRLTVV.

There are a few counts of this clone. The chain uses TRBV7-8 and TRBJ1-5, with 8 bases lining up with TRBD1. Germline loops: CDR1 SGHVS, CDR2 FQNEAQ. V lost 8 bases and J lost 6; bases outside the gene matches: 9. CDR3 size: 14 residues. The CDR3: CASAATTGGQPQHF. In DNA form, the CDR3 reads TGTGCCAGCGCCGCTACTACAGGGGGTCAGCCCCAGCATTTT.

The rearrangement joins TRBV3-1 (or the pseudogene TRBV3-2) to TRBJ2-5, with 12 positions matching TRBD1. The V gene end was trimmed by 4 bases and the J gene end by 5 bases; junction bases not matched to a gene: 2. This CDR3 is 14 amino acids long. Germline V gene data show CDR1 as LGHDT and CDR2 as YNNKEL (reference sequence). The CDR3 reads CASSLGQGAETQYF. CDR3 bases: TGTGCCAGCAGCCTGGGACAGGGGGCCGAGACCCAGTACTTC.

J is TRBJ1-2 and V is TRBV10-3; 7 bases agree with TRBD1. This CDR3 is 13 amino acids long. V lost 2 bases, J lost 3 bases, and 0 bases stayed unmatched. Germline V gene data show CDR1 as ENHRY and CDR2 as SYGVKD. CDR3 region: CAISEQGDYGYTF. DNA for the CDR3: TGTGCCATCAGTGAGCAGGGGGACTATGGCTACACCTTC.

The CDR3 nucleotides read TGTGCCAGCAGCTCCCCCCGAGCGGGGGGGCTAGAGACCCAGTACTTC. It is translated as CASSSPRAGGLETQYF. V is TRBV7-9 and J is TRBJ2-5; 10 bases align to TRBD2. With 4 bases clipped from V and 4 bases from J, the junction kept 9 bases outside the gene matches. Germline V lookup: CDR1 SEHNR, CDR2 FQNEAQ (reference sequence). The CDR3 extends over 16 amino acids.

The chain links TRBV2 to TRBJ2-5; 10 bases map to TRBD2. Losses at the gene ends were 2 bases for V and 5 bases for J; bases not matched to a gene: 5. CDR1 SNHLY and CDR2 FYNNEI come from the germline V gene. The CDR3 extends over 15 amino acids. Written as DNA, the CDR3 is TGTGCCAGCAGTGAAAAGCGGGGGGGCCTGGAGACCCAGTACTTC. Translated: CASSEKRGGLETQYF.

The chain recombines TRBV5-6 with TRBJ1-2, with D hard to call. Germline values: CDR1 SGHDT, CDR2 YYEEEE. Between the trimmed V and J ends, which lost 0 bases and 5 bases, there was a span of 14 bases. The CDR3 runs to 15 residues. CDR3 in amino acids: CASSLEGFGGYGYTF. In nucleotides, the CDR3 is TGTGCCAGCAGCTTGGAGGGCTTCGGAGGGTATGGCTACACCTTC.

This chain links TRBV7-8 with TRBJ1-6; 9 bases fit TRBD1. The CDR3 sequence is 16 residues long. After removal of 2 bases from V and 7 bases from J, the junction contained 6 bases not matched to a gene. Germline lookup yields CDR1 SGHVS and CDR2 FQNEAQ. This CDR3 is CASSLQQGAGNSPLHF. For the CDR3, the DNA is TGTGCCAGCAGCTTACAACAGGGGGCAGGGAATTCACCCCTCCACTTT.